This entry lists 27 T cell receptor beta chains sequenced from one sample in a study of Graves' ophthalmopathy and Graves' hyperthyroidism. For repertoire sequencing, the TCR beta CDR3 regions were amplified from RNA transcripts. RT-PCR was first run with HTBI primers, then multiplex PCR in a second round. TCRdb passed the multiplex PCR reads through MiXCR, listing each CDR3 protein once. Of around 600,000 distinct CDR3 sequences in the sample, about 40% are singletons; the top ten hold around 3%. Sequenced material: peripheral blood. The source of these receptors is an adult man with Graves' ophthalmopathy.

This clonotype was recorded many times. This sequence joins TRBV20-1 and TRBJ1-4; no clear D gene. Trimming removed 1 base at V and 2 bases at J, with 5 bases between. CDR1 DFQATT and CDR2 SNEGSKA come from the germline V gene (reference sequence). The CDR3 covers 13 residues. In DNA, the CDR3 is TGCAGTGCTAGAGGAATTACTAATGAAAAACTGTTTTTT. Translated, it gives CSARGITNEKLFF.

The chain couples TRBV25-1 to TRBJ2-7; D may be TRBD1 (6 bases). Germline CDR1 MGHDK, CDR2 SYGVNS. CDR3 size: 13 residues. The V and J ends lost 3 bases and 7 bases respectively, with 13 bases between them. The CDR3 is CASSEPGVGEQYF. CDR3 nucleotides: TGTGCCAGCAGTGAGCCAGGGGTTGGAGAGCAGTACTTC.

This clonotype was picked up one time. The chain links TRBV7-9 to TRBJ1-6, with 11 bases aligning to TRBD1. Germline assignment: CDR1 SEHNR and CDR2 FQNEAQ (reference sequence). Trimming removed 5 bases from V and 2 bases from J; junction bases left unmatched: 8. The CDR3 has 18 residues. CDR3: CASSTGQGALPYNSPLHF. The CDR3 region has the DNA TGTGCCAGCAGCACCGGACAGGGGGCGCTCCCCTATAATTCACCCCTCCACTTT.

As for this clonotype: At one end the junction does not follow the germline gene, possibly because of a read error. The chain joins TRBV7-9 to TRBJ1-2; D may be TRBD1 (5 bases). The CDR3 loop spans 17 amino acids. Germline V gives CDR1 SEHNR, CDR2 FQNEAQ (reference sequence). CDR3 protein: CASSQDSLREGYYGYTF. The CDR3 DNA reads TGCGCCAGCAGCCAAGATTCTCTCCGGGAGGGGTACTATGGCTACACCTTC.

This chain links TRBV27 with TRBJ2-7, with D uncertain. The germline gives CDR1 MNHEY, CDR2 SMNVEV (reference sequence). The ends were cut back, 0 bases at V and 7 bases at J, with 10 bases in the middle. There are 13 residues in the CDR3. CDR3 protein: CASSLSFLEEQYF. CDR3 bases: TGTGCCAGCAGTTTATCTTTCCTCGAGGAGCAGTACTTC.

This rearrangement joins TRBV20-1 to TRBJ2-5; possible D gene TRBD1, 5 bases. The CDR3 runs 12 residues. Trimming pared 3 bases from V and 5 bases from J, leaving 10 bases between. Germline V gene data show CDR1 as DFQATT and CDR2 as SNEGSKA (reference sequence). CDR3 coding DNA: TGCAGTGCTAGCGACAGATTGGAGACCCAGTACTTC. Translated: CSASDRLETQYF.

This clonotype has at least ten counts. In nucleotides, the CDR3 is TGTGCCAGCAGTTTTTCCGGGACAATACCCCGCGAGCAGTACTTC. Amino acid sequence: CASSFSGTIPREQYF. The chain employs TRBV7-2 and TRBJ2-7, with D possibly TRBD1 on 6 matching bases. There are 15 residues in the CDR3. Germline V CDR1 and CDR2: SGHTA, FQGNSA. V lost 6 bases and J 6 bases, leaving 21 bases between the germline ends.

As regards this clonotype: A much larger clonotype is one base distant, so this may be a read error. V and J are TRBV12-3 or TRBV12-4 and TRBJ1-5; D is uncertain. V gave up 1 base and J gave up 9 bases, with 19 bases separating them. This CDR3 has 16 amino acids. CDR3 sequence reads: CASSLDGDEPYRPQHF. The CDR3 coding sequence is TGTGCCAGCAGTTTAGATGGGGATGAGCCCTATCGGCCCCAGCATTTT.

V is TRBV20-1 and J is TRBJ2-2; no definite D call. Germline V gives CDR1 DFQATT, CDR2 SNEGSKA (reference sequence). The V end was cut by 0 bases, the J end by 6 bases, with 5 bases between. This CDR3 has 12 amino acids. The CDR3 region has the DNA TGCAGTGCTAGAGATACAGCCGGGGAGCTGTTTTTT. This translates into CSARDTAGELFF.

This clonotype appeared many times. As DNA, the CDR3 is TGCAGCGTCGCACGACTAGCGGGAGCAGAGACCCAGTACTTC. Translating gives CSVARLAGAETQYF. The genes are TRBV29-1 and TRBJ2-5; 12 nucleotides line up with TRBD2. Germline CDR1 and CDR2: SQVTM and ANQGSEA. The CDR3 extends over 14 amino acids. V trimming: 6 bases; J trimming: 4 bases; junction bases outside the gene matches: 6.

This clonotype was observed at least ten times. The chain couples TRBV24-1 to TRBJ2-2; D uncertain. CDR1 and CDR2 from the germline V gene are KGHDR and SFDVKD. The CDR3 loop spans 15 amino acids. The ends were cut back, 1 base at V and 2 bases at J, with 7 bases in the middle. The CDR3 DNA reads as TGTGCCACCAGTGATTTAAACGGAAACACCGGGGAGCTGTTTTTT. Its protein product is CATSDLNGNTGELFF.

Regarding this clonotype: The junction shows a germline mismatch at one end, possibly a read error. V is TRBV9 and J is TRBJ2-2; 9 positions agree with TRBD1. Germline lookup yields CDR1 SGDLS and CDR2 YYNGEE. This CDR3 spans 15 amino acids. The CDR3 DNA sequence: TGTGCCAGCAGCGCCTTACAGGGGGCATTCGGGGAGCCGTTTTTT. Translated, it gives CASSALQGAFGEPFF.

This clonotype was counted ten times or more. The chain has TRBV7-6 and TRBJ1-1; D unresolved. Germline lookup yields CDR1 SGHVS and CDR2 FNYEAQ. Trimming pared 1 base from V and 0 bases from J, leaving 6 bases between. CDR3 length equals 14 residues. The CDR3 loop reads CASSLGTLNTEAFF. CDR3 in DNA: TGTGCCAGCAGCTTAGGGACTTTGAACACTGAAGCTTTCTTT.

The V gene is TRBV4-3, the J gene TRBJ1-6; D unclear. Germline CDR1 and CDR2: LGHNA and YSLEER. The CDR3 has 17 residues. Trimming pared 1 base from V and 7 bases from J, leaving 17 bases between. The CDR3 DNA reads as TGCGCCAGCAGCCAAGTAGAGGGAGTAATGGGCAATTCACCCCTCCACTTT. It translates to CASSQVEGVMGNSPLHF.

This clonotype has a count of ten or more. The chain employs TRBV12-3 or TRBV12-4 and TRBJ1-1; the D is unclear. Trimming removed 6 bases from V and 0 bases from J, with 14 bases in between. CDR3 length: 15 residues. CDR3 region: CASSPRATMNTEAFF. The CDR3 nucleotides read TGTGCCAGCAGCCCTCGGGCCACCATGAACACTGAAGCTTTCTTT.

This clonotype was observed a handful of times. The rearrangement uses TRBV7-6 and TRBJ2-2; TRBD1 aligns across 10 bases. Unmatched junction bases numbered 8, after V lost 6 bases and J lost 7 bases. Germline assignment: CDR1 SGHVS and CDR2 FNYEAQ. This CDR3 spans 15 amino acids. The CDR3 sequence: CASSSRQGAGGELFF. Here the CDR3 DNA reads TGTGCCAGCAGTTCCCGACAGGGGGCAGGCGGGGAGCTGTTTTTT.

The chain employs TRBV5-1 and TRBJ1-1; 7 nucleotides align to TRBD1. The trim removed 0 bases at V and 1 base at J, leaving 3 bases unmatched. This CDR3 has 15 residues. Germline loops: CDR1 SGHRS, CDR2 YFSETQ. DNA for the CDR3: TGCGCCAGCAGCTTGGGTGGGACAGCGAACACTGAAGCTTTCTTT. This codes for CASSLGGTANTEAFF.

In its sample, this clonotype was seen many times. The chain carries TRBV12-3 or TRBV12-4 and TRBJ2-5; D unresolved. The CDR3 runs to 13 residues. Trimming removed 2 bases at V and 3 bases at J, with 7 bases between. The CDR3 protein is CASSLRSEETQYF. The CDR3 region has the DNA TGTGCCAGCAGTTTAAGGTCAGAAGAGACCCAGTACTTC.

Concerning this clonotype itself: This could be a read error, since a much larger clone is one nucleotide away. The CDR3 spells CASSHENRQGRGYGYTF. CDR3 nucleotides: TGTGCCAGCAGCCATGAGAATCGACAAGGTCGAGGCTATGGCTACACCTTC. This chain joins TRBV4-2 and TRBJ1-2; the D is unclear. CDR1 and CDR2 (germline): LGHNA, YNFKEQ. The CDR3 is 17 amino acids. Trimming pared 3 bases from V and 4 bases from J, leaving 21 bases between.

With regard to this clonotype: The junction departs from germline at one end; a sequencing error may be responsible. The chain recombines TRBV7-7 with TRBJ1-2, with D tentatively TRBD1 (6 bases). The CDR3 runs to 15 residues. Per germline, CDR1 SSHAT and CDR2 FNYEAQ (reference sequence). CDR3 protein: CASSSGVGLDYGYTF. Here the CDR3 DNA reads TGTGCTAGCAGCTCAGGGGTAGGCCTGGACTATGGCTACACCTTC.

This clonotype has just a few counts. One end of the junction fails to match germline, which may point to a read error. The chain employs TRBV10-3 and TRBJ2-7, with D possibly called TRBD1 or TRBD2 (7 bases each). Germline-derived CDR1 and CDR2 are ENHRY and SYGVKD. The CDR3 extends over 15 amino acids. The CDR3 protein is CASSDAQGGNYEQYF. The CDR3 DNA follows: TGTGCCAGCAGTGACGCCCAGGGGGGGAACTACGAGCAGTACTTC.

The table lists this clonotype with many counts. The rearrangement links TRBV29-1 to TRBJ1-1; weak D call: TRBD1 (5 bases). V was clipped by 1 base and J by 3 bases, with 24 bases between them. Germline V lookup: CDR1 SQVTM, CDR2 ANQGSEA. The CDR3 length is 18 residues. The CDR3 coding sequence is TGCAGCGTTGAAGCCCTTTCCCTAGCTTCAGGGACTTACACTGAAGCTTTCTTT. Protein: CSVEALSLASGTYTEAFF.

Note on this clonotype: At one end the junction does not follow the germline gene, possibly because of a read error. The rearrangement joins TRBV10-3 to TRBJ2-5; D tentatively fits TRBD1 or TRBD2 (5 bases each). This CDR3 has 13 residues. CDR1 and CDR2 from the germline V gene are ENHRY and SYGVKD. CDR3 loop: CAVSSRGQETQYF. CDR3 in DNA: TGTGCCGTCAGCTCACGGGGCCAGGAGACCCAGTACTTC.

This clonotype was recorded at least ten times. The chain joins TRBV10-3 to TRBJ2-2, with D uncertain. The CDR3 extends over 12 amino acids. From germline, CDR1 is ENHRY and CDR2 SYGVKD. With 10 bases removed from V and 6 bases from J, the gap between germline ends came to 12 bases. This CDR3 is CATESASGELFF. The CDR3 region has the DNA TGTGCCACCGAATCCGCGTCCGGGGAGCTGTTTTTT.

On this clonotype itself: One base away lies a much larger clone, so this may be a sequencing read error. It is likely a read error, because the conserved phenylalanine at the end of the CDR3 is missing. This chain links TRBV19 with TRBJ1-1; tentatively, D is TRBD1 (6 bases). Trimming took 10 bases from V and 3 from J, leaving 15 bases between them. CDR3 length: 13 amino acids. CDR1 is LNHDA, CDR2 SQIVND, per germline (reference sequence). CDR3 loop: CATQGRGYTEAFL. The CDR3 DNA sequence: TGTGCCACCCAGGGGAGAGGGTACACTGAAGCTTTCCTT.

Ten or more counts support this clonotype. The chain couples TRBV5-1 to TRBJ2-7; no clear D gene. From germline, CDR1 is SGHRS and CDR2 YFSETQ. CDR3 length: 13 amino acids. Trimming took 4 bases from V and 6 from J, leaving 14 bases between them. CDR3 sequence (DNA): TGCGCCAGCAGCCCACGAGAGGCGGCCGAGCAGTACTTC. Translating gives CASSPREAAEQYF.

The V gene is TRBV12-3 or TRBV12-4, the J gene TRBJ2-7, with D maybe TRBD1 (6 bases). V was shortened by 3 bases and J by 2 bases, with 14 bases between the two germline ends. The CDR3 totals 15 residues. For the CDR3, the DNA is TGTGCCAGCAGTTTGTCAGGGGTAGGAACCTACGAGCAGTACTTC. Protein product: CASSLSGVGTYEQYF.